This entry lists 17 T cell receptor beta chains sequenced from one sample in a study of shared clonotypes between healthy human individuals. Some clones are missing from TCRdb's copy, which holds only in-frame ones; the method was immunoSEQ multiplex PCR. Of some 2.4 million clones detected, 93% appear once; the ten largest clones hold 0.36%. The specimen sequenced was naive CD4+ T cells from PBMCs. Subset: CD45RA+ positively selected. All receptors derive from a man aged 18 to 35 in good health. Some clones in this sample may be carry-over from other donors' samples.

The V and J genes are TRBV7-9 and TRBJ2-7; D perhaps matches TRBD2 (5 bases). Germline CDR1 reads SEHNR; CDR2 reads FQNEAQ (reference sequence). The germline V and J ends were trimmed by 3 bases and 4 bases, with 16 bases remaining between them. There are 15 residues in the CDR3. In nucleotides, the CDR3 is TGTGCCAGCAGCTTGGCAGGAGTTAGAGGGTACGAGCAGTACTTC. Translated, it gives CASSLAGVRGYEQYF. Full variable domain (remainder filled in from reference TRBV7-9 and TRBJ2-7): DTGVSQNPRHKITKRGQNVTFRCDPISEHNRLYWYRQTLGQGPEFLTYFQNEAQLEKSRLLSDRFSAERPKGSFSTLEIQRTEQGDSAMYLCASSLAGVRGYEQYFGPGTRLTVT.

CDR3 in DNA: TGTGCCAGCAGTTTATCAACAGGGGGAAATCAGCCCCAGCATTTT. Its translation: CASSLSTGGNQPQHF. The chain carries TRBV27 and TRBJ1-5, with 8 bases that match TRBD1. Germline CDR1 is MNHEY and CDR2 is SMNVEV (reference sequence). V was pared by 0 bases and J by 4 bases, with 2 bases of the junction left unmatched. This CDR3 has 15 residues.

The rearrangement joins TRBV9 to TRBJ2-5, with TRBD1 matching over 8 bases. The CDR3 loop spans 13 amino acids. From germline, CDR1 is SGDLS and CDR2 YYNGEE. V dropped 3 bases and J dropped 4; count of bases not matched to a gene: 2. CDR3 bases: TGTGCCAGCAGCGCAGGACAGGGAGAGACCCAGTACTTC. Translated, it gives CASSAGQGETQYF.

The chain is built from TRBV5-1 and TRBJ2-6; 8 bases fit TRBD1. CDR1 and CDR2 (germline): SGHRS, YFSETQ. The CDR3 runs to 15 residues. J was trimmed by 7 bases and V by 3 bases; bases with no gene match: 6. This CDR3 is CASSSRQGSANVLTF. The DNA for the CDR3 is TGCGCCAGCAGCTCCCGACAGGGGTCAGCCAACGTCCTGACTTTC.

The rearrangement joins TRBV2 to TRBJ2-7; TRBD2 aligns across 16 bases. The CDR3 runs 17 residues. The junction had 15 bases not matched to a gene; V was cut back by 10 bases and J by 6 bases. The germline V gene encodes CDR1 SNHLY and CDR2 FYNNEI. The DNA for the CDR3 is TGTGCCACCCAGGGGTACTCCGGGACTAGCGGGAGGGCCGAGCAGTACTTC. Translation gives CATQGYSGTSGRAEQYF.

V usage is TRBV5-1 and J usage is TRBJ2-1; D ambiguous. Germline lookup yields CDR1 SGHRS and CDR2 YFSETQ. CDR3 length: 15 amino acids. Trimming stripped 0 bases from V and 4 bases from J, with 11 bases between. CDR3 residues: CASSLDPAPYNEQFF. CDR3 coding DNA: TGCGCCAGCAGCTTGGATCCCGCCCCTTACAATGAGCAGTTCTTC.

The chain employs TRBV28 and TRBJ2-7; D not resolved. V gave up 1 base and J gave up 3 bases, with 16 bases separating them. This CDR3 has 16 amino acids. The V gene's germline CDR1 is MDHEN and CDR2 SYDVKM. The CDR3 is CASSLSSLGSDYEQYF. The CDR3 region has the DNA TGTGCCAGCAGTTTATCAAGTCTGGGGTCAGACTACGAGCAGTACTTC.

The V gene is TRBV29-1, the J gene TRBJ1-1; D not resolved. This CDR3 has 13 residues. The ends were cut back, 7 bases at V and 5 bases at J, with 17 bases in the middle. Germline assignment: CDR1 SQVTM and CDR2 ANQGSEA. The CDR3 bases are TGCAGCGCCGAGGGCCGTTTTAGGACTGAAGCTTTCTTT. Amino acids: CSAEGRFRTEAFF.

The chain joins TRBV6-1 to TRBJ2-3; tentatively, D is TRBD1 (5 bases). The germline V gene has CDR1 MNHNS and CDR2 SASEGT. Trimming took 3 bases from V and 4 from J, leaving 23 bases between them. CDR3 length: 18 amino acids. CDR3 sequence: CASSDRIPAKPRADTQYF. DNA for the CDR3: TGTGCCAGCAGTGACCGAATTCCGGCCAAACCCAGGGCAGATACGCAGTATTTT.

The chain links TRBV2 to TRBJ1-5; D is unclear. Trimming shortened V by 5 bases and J by 1 base, and 15 bases separated the two germline ends. The CDR3 has 16 amino acids. CDR1 and CDR2 (germline): SNHLY, FYNNEI. CDR3 loop: CASSKGIARSNQPQHF. In DNA form, the CDR3 reads TGTGCCAGCAGTAAAGGGATCGCCCGAAGCAATCAGCCCCAGCATTTT. The full variable domain, completed using reference TRBV2 and TRBJ1-5, is EPEVTQTPSHQVTQMGQEVILRCVPISNHLYFYWYRQILGQKVEFLVSFYNNEISEKSEIFDDQFSVERPDGSNFTLKIRSTKLEDSAMYFCASSKGIARSNQPQHFGDGTRLSIL.

The chain couples TRBV5-1 to TRBJ2-5, with TRBD2 as a possible D gene (6 bases). V shed 7 bases and J shed 2 bases, with 12 bases lying between them. There are 13 residues in the CDR3. Germline V gene sequence: CDR1 SGHRS, CDR2 YFSETQ. The CDR3 nucleotides are TGCGCCAGCCGCCGGGACTCACAAGAGACCCAGTACTTC. Translation: CASRRDSQETQYF.

This rearrangement joins TRBV7-9 to TRBJ2-5, with TRBD1 matching over 7 bases. Trimming took 1 base from V and 2 from J; bases not matched to a gene: 4. The CDR3 contains 15 residues. The germline V gene encodes CDR1 SEHNR and CDR2 FQNEAQ (reference sequence). The CDR3 DNA is TGTGCCAGCAGCTTAGAGACAGGGATTCAAGAGACCCAGTACTTC. It yields the protein CASSLETGIQETQYF.

This clone has a single count. V usage is TRBV6-1 and J usage is TRBJ2-7, with D unresolved. V dropped 3 bases and J dropped 1 base, with 13 bases sitting between them. The CDR3 runs to 15 residues. Germline-derived CDR1 and CDR2 are MNHNS and SASEGT. The CDR3 sequence is CASSDWFEVSYEQYF. The CDR3 DNA reads as TGTGCCAGCAGTGATTGGTTCGAAGTATCCTACGAGCAGTACTTC.

The V call is TRBV5-1, the J call TRBJ2-2, with TRBD2 matching 8 bases. V was pared by 3 bases and J by 5 bases, with 6 bases of the junction left unmatched. This CDR3 region has 15 residues. Germline loops: CDR1 SGHRS, CDR2 YFSETQ. The CDR3 sequence: CASSSHGGGTGELFF. The CDR3 bases are TGCGCCAGCAGCTCCCACGGCGGGGGGACCGGGGAGCTGTTTTTT.

V and J are TRBV5-1 and TRBJ2-3, with D hard to call. Per germline, CDR1 SGHRS and CDR2 YFSETQ. V dropped 5 bases and J dropped 4 bases, with 11 bases sitting between them. The CDR3 is 13 residues long. CDR3 region: CASRTPLADTQYF. The CDR3 nucleotides are TGCGCCAGCAGAACCCCCCTGGCAGATACGCAGTATTTT.

V gene TRBV9 combines with J gene TRBJ2-2; no firm D call. V was clipped by 0 bases and J by 12 bases, with 12 bases between them. Germline V gene sequence: CDR1 SGDLS, CDR2 YYNGEE. This CDR3 has 13 residues. The CDR3 region has the DNA TGTGCCAGCAGCGTAGCCATGACAAGAAAGCTGTTTTTT. Translating gives CASSVAMTRKLFF. Drawing the rest from reference TRBV9 and TRBJ2-2, the complete variable domain is DSGVTQTPKHLITATGQRVTLRCSPRSGDLSVYWYQQSLDQGLQFLIQYYNGEERAKGNILERFSAQQFPDLHSELNLSSLELGDSALYFCASSVAMTRKLFFGEGSRLTVL.

This chain joins TRBV30 and TRBJ2-3, with no clear D. Germline lookup yields CDR1 GTSNPN and CDR2 SVGIG (reference sequence). The CDR3 totals 12 residues. V dropped 7 bases and J dropped 8 bases, with 16 bases sitting between them. The CDR3 DNA reads as TGTGCCTTTGACGCGACCCGAGGTACGCAGTATTTT. Protein product: CAFDATRGTQYF.